A single sample gave rise to the 8 T cell receptor beta chains below, sequenced in a study of T cells in Graves' hyperthyroidism and ophthalmopathy. RNA transcripts provided the source from which TCR beta CDR3 regions were amplified. Primed by the HTBI set, a first-round RT-PCR was run on the TCR CDR3. MiXCR was run by TCRdb on the multiplex PCR reads, yielding one entry per CDR3 protein. The data show 650,000 to 850,000 distinct CDR3 sequences, about 19% seen once. Sequences were obtained from blood. These TCRs come from a woman aged 45-65 years with Graves' hyperthyroidism that later progressed to Graves' ophthalmopathy.

There are many counts of this clonotype. The J gene is TRBJ2-7, the V gene TRBV6-1; D unclear. Looked up from germline, CDR1 is MNHNS and CDR2 is SASEGT. The CDR3 loop spans 13 amino acids. The V gene lost 5 bases and the J gene lost 2 bases, with 10 bases spanning the gap. The CDR3 nucleotides read TGTGCCAGCAGTCTGGGTCATCCCTACGAGCAGTACTTC. It codes for CASSLGHPYEQYF.

There are many counts of this clonotype. The V and J genes are TRBV7-9 and TRBJ2-3; tentatively, D is TRBD1 (6 bases). V lost 6 bases, J lost 3 bases, and 25 bases lay in between. The CDR3 runs to 18 residues. Germline V CDR1 and CDR2: SEHNR, FQNEAQ (reference sequence). This CDR3 reads CASSLRGGSTEWTDTQYF. Written as DNA, the CDR3 is TGTGCCAGCAGTCTAAGAGGGGGTAGCACCGAATGGACAGATACGCAGTATTTT.

The sample holds a few counts of this clonotype. This rearrangement joins TRBV7-9 to TRBJ1-1; D unresolved. Germline assignment: CDR1 SEHNR and CDR2 FQNEAQ (reference sequence). The V and J ends lost 4 bases and 1 base respectively, with 10 bases between them. CDR3 length: 14 residues. CDR3 nucleotides: TGTGCCAGCAGCTCCGACGAGGGGAACACTGAAGCTTTCTTT. Amino acids: CASSSDEGNTEAFF.

This clonotype was seen repeatedly, ten times or more. This chain joins TRBV6-2 or TRBV6-3 and TRBJ2-5; D is unresolved. This CDR3 is built from 12 residues. Trimming shortened V by 6 bases and J by 5 bases, and 10 bases separated the two germline ends. Germline assignment: CDR1 MNHEY and CDR2 SVGEGT. The CDR3, as DNA: TGTGCCAGCAGCCCACTCGCGGAGACCCAGTACTTC. It yields the protein CASSPLAETQYF.

This sequence joins TRBV20-1 and TRBJ2-5, with no clear D. The length of the CDR3 is 14 residues. Trimming cost V 0 bases and J 2 bases, with 10 bases left between them. Germline V lookup: CDR1 DFQATT, CDR2 SNEGSKA (reference sequence). This CDR3 is CSARDWNPQETQYF. In DNA form, the CDR3 reads TGCAGTGCTAGAGATTGGAACCCGCAAGAGACCCAGTACTTC.

J is TRBJ1-1 and V is TRBV7-6, with D perhaps matching TRBD1 (5 bases). The ends were cut back, 0 bases at V and 7 bases at J, with 9 bases in the middle. Germline V CDR1 and CDR2: SGHVS, FNYEAQ. The CDR3 covers 13 residues. CDR3: CASSLAGDGEAFF. CDR3 DNA sequence: TGTGCCAGCAGCTTAGCGGGGGACGGTGAAGCTTTCTTT.

This clonotype was observed many times. The chain couples TRBV2 to TRBJ2-4; TRBD2 matches 7 bases. V lost 1 base, J lost 2 bases, and 2 bases stayed unmatched. CDR3 length: 15 residues. Germline CDR1 and CDR2: SNHLY and FYNNEI. CDR3 coding DNA: TGTGCCAGCAGTGAAGAGCGGGGCCCCAAAAACATTCAGTACTTC. Encoded protein: CASSEERGPKNIQYF.

Only a few counts were recorded for this clonotype. This chain links TRBV27 with TRBJ2-1; D perhaps matches TRBD1 (6 bases). The CDR3 extends over 14 amino acids. The V end lost 5 bases, the J end lost 4 bases, and 12 bases lay between the germline ends. The germline V gene encodes CDR1 MNHEY and CDR2 SMNVEV (reference sequence). The CDR3 spells CASSDQDSYNEQFF. The CDR3 DNA sequence: TGTGCCAGCAGTGATCAGGACAGTTACAATGAGCAGTTCTTC.